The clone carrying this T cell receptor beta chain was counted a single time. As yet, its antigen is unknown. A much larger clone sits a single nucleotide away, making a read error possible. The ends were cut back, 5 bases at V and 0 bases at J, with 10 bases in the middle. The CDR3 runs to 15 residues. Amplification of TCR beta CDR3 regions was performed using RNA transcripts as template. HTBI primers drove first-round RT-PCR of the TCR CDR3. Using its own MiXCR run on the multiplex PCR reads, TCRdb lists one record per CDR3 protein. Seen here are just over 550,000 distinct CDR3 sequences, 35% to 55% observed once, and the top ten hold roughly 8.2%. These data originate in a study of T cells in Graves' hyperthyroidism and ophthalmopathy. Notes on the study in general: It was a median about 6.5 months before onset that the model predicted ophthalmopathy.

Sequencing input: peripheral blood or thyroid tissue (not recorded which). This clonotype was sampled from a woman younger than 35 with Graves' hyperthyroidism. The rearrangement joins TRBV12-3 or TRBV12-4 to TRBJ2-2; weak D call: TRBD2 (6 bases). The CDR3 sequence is CASSAERANTGELFF. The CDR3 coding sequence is TGTGCCAGCAGTGCTGAGCGGGCGAACACCGGGGAGCTGTTTTTT.